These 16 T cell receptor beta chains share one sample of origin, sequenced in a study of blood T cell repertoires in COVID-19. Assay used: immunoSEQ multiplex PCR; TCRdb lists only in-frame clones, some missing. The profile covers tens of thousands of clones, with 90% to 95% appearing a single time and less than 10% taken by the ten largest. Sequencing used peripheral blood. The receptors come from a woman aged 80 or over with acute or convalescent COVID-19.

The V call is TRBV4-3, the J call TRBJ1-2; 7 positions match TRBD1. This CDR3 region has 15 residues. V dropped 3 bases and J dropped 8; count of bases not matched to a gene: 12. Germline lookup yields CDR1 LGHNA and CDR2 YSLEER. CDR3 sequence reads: CASSQADRALGGYTF. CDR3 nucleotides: TGCGCCAGCAGCCAGGCTGACAGGGCCCTTGGGGGCTACACCTTC.

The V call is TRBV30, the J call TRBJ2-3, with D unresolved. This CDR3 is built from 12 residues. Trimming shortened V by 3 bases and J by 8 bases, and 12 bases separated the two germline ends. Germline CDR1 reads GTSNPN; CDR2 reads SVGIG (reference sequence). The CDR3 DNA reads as TGTGCCTGGAGAGACCCGGGTGGTACGCAGTATTTT. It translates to CAWRDPGGTQYF.

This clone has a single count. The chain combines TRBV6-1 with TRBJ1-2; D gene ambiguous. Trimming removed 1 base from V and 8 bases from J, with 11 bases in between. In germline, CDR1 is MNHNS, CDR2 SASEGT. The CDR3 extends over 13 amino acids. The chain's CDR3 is CASSEVHRGGYTF. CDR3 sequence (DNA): TGTGCCAGCAGTGAAGTTCACCGCGGGGGCTACACCTTC.

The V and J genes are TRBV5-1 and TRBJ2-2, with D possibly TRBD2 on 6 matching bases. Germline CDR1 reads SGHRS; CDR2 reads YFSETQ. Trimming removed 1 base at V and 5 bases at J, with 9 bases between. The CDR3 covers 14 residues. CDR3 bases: TGCGCCAGCAGCTTGACGGGAGAAACCGGGGAGCTGTTTTTT. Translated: CASSLTGETGELFF.

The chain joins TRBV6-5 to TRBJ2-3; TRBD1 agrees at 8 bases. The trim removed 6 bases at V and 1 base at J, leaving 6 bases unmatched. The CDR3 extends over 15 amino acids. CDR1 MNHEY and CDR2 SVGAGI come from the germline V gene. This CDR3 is CASRTQGARTDTQYF. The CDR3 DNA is TGTGCCAGCAGAACCCAGGGGGCTCGCACAGATACGCAGTATTTT.

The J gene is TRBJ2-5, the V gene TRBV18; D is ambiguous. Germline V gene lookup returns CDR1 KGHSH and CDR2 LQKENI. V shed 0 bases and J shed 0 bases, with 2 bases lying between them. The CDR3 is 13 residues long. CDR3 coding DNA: TGTGCCAGCTCACCACCCAACCAAGAGACCCAGTACTTC. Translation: CASSPPNQETQYF.

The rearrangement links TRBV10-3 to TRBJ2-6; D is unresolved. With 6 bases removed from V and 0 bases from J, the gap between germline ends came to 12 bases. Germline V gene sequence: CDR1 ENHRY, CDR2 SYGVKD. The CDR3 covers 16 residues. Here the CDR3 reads CAIRSSESSGANVLTF. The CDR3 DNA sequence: TGTGCCATCAGAAGCAGCGAAAGCTCTGGGGCCAACGTCCTGACTTTC.

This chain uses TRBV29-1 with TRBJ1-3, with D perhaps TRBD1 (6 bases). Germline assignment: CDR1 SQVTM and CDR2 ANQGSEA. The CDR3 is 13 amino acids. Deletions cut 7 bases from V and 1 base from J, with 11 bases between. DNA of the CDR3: TGCAGCGCCGTGGGACAATCTGGAAACACCATATATTTT. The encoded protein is CSAVGQSGNTIYF. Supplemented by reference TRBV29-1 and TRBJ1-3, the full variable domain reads SAVISQKPSRDICQRGTSLTIQCQVDSQVTMMFWYRQQPGQSLTLIATANQGSEATYESGFVIDKFPISRPNLTFSTLTVSNMSPEDSSIYLCSAVGQSGNTIYFGEGSWLTVV.

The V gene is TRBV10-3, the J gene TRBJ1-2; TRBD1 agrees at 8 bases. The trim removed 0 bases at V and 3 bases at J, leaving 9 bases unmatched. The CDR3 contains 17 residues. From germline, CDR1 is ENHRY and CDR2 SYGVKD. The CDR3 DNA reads TGTGCCATCAGTGAGTCGGCGGCAGGGGGCTGGGACTATGGCTACACCTTC. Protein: CAISESAAGGWDYGYTF.

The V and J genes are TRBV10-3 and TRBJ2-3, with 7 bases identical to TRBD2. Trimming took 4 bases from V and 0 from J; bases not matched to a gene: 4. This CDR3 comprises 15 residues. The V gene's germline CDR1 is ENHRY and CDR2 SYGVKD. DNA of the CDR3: TGTGCCATCAGTGGGACTAGAACTAGCACAGATACGCAGTATTTT. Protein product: CAISGTRTSTDTQYF.

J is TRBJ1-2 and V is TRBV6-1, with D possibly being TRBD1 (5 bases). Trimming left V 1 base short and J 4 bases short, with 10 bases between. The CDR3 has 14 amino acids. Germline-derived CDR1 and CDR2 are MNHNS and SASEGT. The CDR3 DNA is TGTGCCAGCAGTGAAGACTACAGGTCCTATGGCTACACCTTC. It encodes CASSEDYRSYGYTF.

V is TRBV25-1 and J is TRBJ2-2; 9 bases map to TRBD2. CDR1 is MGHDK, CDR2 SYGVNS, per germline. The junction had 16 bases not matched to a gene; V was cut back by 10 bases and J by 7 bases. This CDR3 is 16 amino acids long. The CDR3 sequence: CATRGREGPLRGELFF. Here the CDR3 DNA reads TGTGCCACCCGTGGGCGGGAGGGCCCGCTACGCGGGGAGCTGTTTTTT.

In DNA form, the CDR3 reads TGCGCCAGCAGCTTGGTGGCGGGAGCGACCGGGGAGCTGTTTTTT. Translated: CASSLVAGATGELFF. The chain has TRBV5-1 and TRBJ2-2, with 7 bases that match TRBD2. There are 15 residues in the CDR3. The germline CDR1 and CDR2 sequences are SGHRS and YFSETQ. The V and J ends lost 0 bases and 5 bases, in that order; junction bases with no gene match: 4.

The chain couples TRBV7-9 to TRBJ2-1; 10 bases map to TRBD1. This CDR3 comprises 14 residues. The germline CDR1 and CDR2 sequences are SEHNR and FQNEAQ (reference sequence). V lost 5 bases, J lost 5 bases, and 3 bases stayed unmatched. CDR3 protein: CASSRTGGDNEQFF. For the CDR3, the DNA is TGTGCCAGCAGCCGGACAGGGGGAGACAATGAGCAGTTCTTC.

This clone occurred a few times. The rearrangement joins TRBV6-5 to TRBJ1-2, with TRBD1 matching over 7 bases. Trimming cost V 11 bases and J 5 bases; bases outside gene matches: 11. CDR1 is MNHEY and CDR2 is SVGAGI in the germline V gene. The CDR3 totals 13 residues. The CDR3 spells CAARSEGAYGYTF. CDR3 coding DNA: TGTGCCGCTAGGTCCGAGGGGGCGTATGGCTACACCTTC.

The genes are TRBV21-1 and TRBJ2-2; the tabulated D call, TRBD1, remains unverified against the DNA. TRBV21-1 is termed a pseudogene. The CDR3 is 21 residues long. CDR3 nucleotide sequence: TGTGCCAGCAGCAAATTCTGGGTCGCTGGGTTAGACAGGGCGGGGACCGGGGAGCTGTTTTTT. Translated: CASSKFWVAGLDRAGTGELFF.